This T cell receptor (beta chain) was documented in a study of metastatic and nonmetastatic thyroid tumors. At the level of the study: The study looked at repertoires side by side in blood and in tumor or nodule tissue from malignant and benign thyroid patients.

This clone was counted ten times or more. The target antigen is unknown. Original handling: The study built a papillary thyroid cancer distant-metastasis classifier from CDR3 differences across clinicopathological groups. With MiXCR, TCRdb reprocessed the PCR reads. These V and J calls originate from TCRdb's pipeline instead of the authors' own analysis. This sample has 64,000 or so clones, with 15% to 20% found just once. The germline CDR1 and CDR2 sequences are SEHNR and FQNEAQ (reference sequence). Trimming removed 1 base from V and 1 base from J, with 13 bases in between. This CDR3 is built from 16 residues. General study points: Benign nodules were reported to have significantly lower TCR beta diversity than malignant thyroid tumors, in blood and tumor.

All patients reached thyroid surgery having received no treatment beforehand. This clonotype originated in a male donor with papillary thyroid cancer or a benign thyroid nodule (not recorded which). Some clones in this sample may be carry-over from other donors' samples. Specimen: blood. This sequence joins TRBV7-9 and TRBJ2-5; D remains unclear. CDR3 DNA: TGTGCCAGCAGCTTAGGCGACGGAATACCCCAAGAGACCCAGTACTTC. Its protein is CASSLGDGIPQETQYF.